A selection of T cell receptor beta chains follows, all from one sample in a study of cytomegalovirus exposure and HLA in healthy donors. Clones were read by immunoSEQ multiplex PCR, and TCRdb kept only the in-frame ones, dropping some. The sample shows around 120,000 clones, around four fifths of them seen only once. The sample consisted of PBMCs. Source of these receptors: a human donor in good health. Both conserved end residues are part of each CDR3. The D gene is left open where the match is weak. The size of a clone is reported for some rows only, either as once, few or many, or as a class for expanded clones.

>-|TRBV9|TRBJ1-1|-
CASSAHRGGLQTNTEAFF
TGTGCCAGCAGCGCACACCGGGGGGGGTTACAGACGAACACTGAAGCTTTCTTT
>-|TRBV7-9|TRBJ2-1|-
CASSLGTGTTYNEQFF
TGTGCCAGCAGCTTAGGAACCGGGACAACATACAATGAGCAGTTCTTC
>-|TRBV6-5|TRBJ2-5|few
CASQGETQYF
TGTGCCAGCCAGGGAGAGACCCAGTACTTC
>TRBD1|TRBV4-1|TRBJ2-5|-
CASSQDIEDRGLETQYF
TGCGCCAGCAGTCAAGATATAGAGGACAGGGGTTTAGAGACCCAGTACTTC
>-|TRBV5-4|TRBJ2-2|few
CASSSGGELFF
TGTGCCAGCAGCTCGGGAGGGGAGCTGTTTTTT
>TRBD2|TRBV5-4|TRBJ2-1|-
CASSANTGLAYNEQFF
TGTGCCAGCAGCGCCAACACGGGACTAGCGTACAATGAGCAGTTCTTC
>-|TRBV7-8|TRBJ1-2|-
CASSSTGGGGYTF
TGTGCCAGCAGCTCCACTGGAGGTGGGGGCTACACCTTC
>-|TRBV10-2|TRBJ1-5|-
CASSDFGGVSNQPQHF
TGCGCCAGCAGTGATTTCGGAGGGGTTAGCAATCAGCCCCAGCATTTT
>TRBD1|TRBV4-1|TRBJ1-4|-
CASSRYRGQEKLFF
TGCGCCAGCAGCCGGTACAGGGGGCAGGAAAAACTGTTTTTT
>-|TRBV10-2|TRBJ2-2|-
CASSESSGTGELFF
TGCGCCAGCAGTGAGTCGTCCGGTACCGGGGAGCTGTTTTTT
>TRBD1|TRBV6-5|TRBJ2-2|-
CASRGTVPNTGELFF
TGTGCCAGCAGGGGGACAGTCCCGAACACCGGGGAGCTGTTTTTT
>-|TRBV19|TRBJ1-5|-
CASSSRLGFEPQHF
TGTGCCAGTAGTTCTAGACTGGGTTTTGAGCCCCAGCATTTT
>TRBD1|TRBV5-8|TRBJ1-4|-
CASSTGTGLTATNEKLFF
TGTGCCAGCAGCACCGGGACAGGGTTAACTGCAACTAATGAAAAACTGTTTTTT
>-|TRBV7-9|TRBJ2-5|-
CASSLGYQETQYF
TGTGCCAGCAGCTTAGGCTATCAAGAGACCCAGTACTTC
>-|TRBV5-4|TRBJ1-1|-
CASSLVGGQVAFF
TGTGCCAGCAGCTTGGTCGGGGGGCAGGTAGCTTTCTTT
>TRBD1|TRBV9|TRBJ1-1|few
CASNSDRGNTEAFF
TGTGCCAGCAACAGTGACAGGGGGAACACTGAAGCTTTCTTT
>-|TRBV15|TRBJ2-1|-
CATSKSGETYNEQFF
TGTGCCACCAGCAAGTCGGGGGAAACCTACAATGAGCAGTTCTTC
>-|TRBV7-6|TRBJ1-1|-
CASSSQKSPSTEAFF
TGTGCCAGCAGCTCGCAGAAGTCCCCTAGCACTGAAGCTTTCTTT
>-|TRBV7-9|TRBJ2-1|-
CASSSTRDMALLSYNEQFF
TGTGCCAGCAGCTCTACCCGGGACATGGCCTTATTATCCTACAATGAGCAGTTCTTC
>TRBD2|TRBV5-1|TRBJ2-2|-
CASQPGDYGTGELFF
TGCGCCAGCCAGCCCGGGGACTACGGCACCGGGGAGCTGTTTTTT
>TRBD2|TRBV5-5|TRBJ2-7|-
CASSLTSGGLPDEQYF
TGTGCCAGCAGCTTGACTAGCGGGGGGCTGCCAGACGAGCAGTACTTC
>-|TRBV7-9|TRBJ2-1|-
CASSHRTGTINEQFF
TGTGCCAGCAGCCACAGGACAGGGACTATCAATGAGCAGTTCTTC